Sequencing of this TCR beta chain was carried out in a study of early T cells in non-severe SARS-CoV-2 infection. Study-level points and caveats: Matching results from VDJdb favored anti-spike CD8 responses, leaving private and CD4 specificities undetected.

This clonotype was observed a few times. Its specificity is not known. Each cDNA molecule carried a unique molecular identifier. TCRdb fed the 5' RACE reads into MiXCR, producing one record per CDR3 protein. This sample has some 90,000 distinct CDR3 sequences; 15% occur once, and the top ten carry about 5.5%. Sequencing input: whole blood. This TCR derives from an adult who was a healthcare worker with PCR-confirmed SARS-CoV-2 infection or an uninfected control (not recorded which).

This chain's CDR3 is CASYGRVSETQYF. CDR3 coding DNA: TGTGCCAGCTACGGGAGAGTGTCAGAGACCCAGTACTTC. The chain couples TRBV28 to TRBJ2-5, with a weak D call TRBD2 (6 bases). Per the germline V gene, CDR1 is MDHEN and CDR2 is SYDVKM. The V end lost 8 bases, the J end lost 4 bases, and 14 bases lay between the germline ends. The CDR3 consists of 13 residues.